This T cell receptor beta chain derives from a study of shared clonotypes between healthy human individuals. Turning to the study itself: Aged between 18 and 49, the donors were a couple of women and a few men.

The V and J ends lost 4 bases and 5 bases, in that order; junction bases with no gene match: 7. The length of the CDR3 is 15 residues. CDR1 and CDR2 from the germline V gene are MNHNS and SASEGT. It was across several immunoSEQ plates that each subset's genomic DNA was evenly split. Method: immunoSEQ multiplex PCR; TCRdb's copy keeps in-frame clones and lacks some. The top ten clones hold 0.36% of a sample with roughly 2,500,000 clones, over 85% of them seen once. Remarks on this clone: Its matching antigen is unknown.

Whole-study findings and limits: Naive subsets tended to show greater estimated richness than memory subsets. Four donors shared around 5% of their naive CD4 clonotypes.

The clonotype comes from a man younger than 35 in good health. Some clones in this sample may be carry-over from other donors' samples. The chain is built from TRBV6-1 and TRBJ1-1; TRBD1 matches at 10 bases. Sequencing was performed on naive CD4+ T cells from PBMCs. Subset indicated: CD45RA+ positively selected. CDR3 amino acids: CASSGQDRGLTEAFF. For the CDR3, the DNA is TGTGCCAGCAGTGGCCAGGACAGGGGGTTAACTGAAGCTTTCTTT.